The 10 T cell receptor beta chains reported below all come from one sample, sequenced in a study of CD8 T cells in ankylosing spondylitis. TCRdb fed the 5' RACE reads into MiXCR, producing one record per CDR3 protein. The sample holds 270,000 or so distinct CDR3 sequences, 15% to 20% seen once. Sequenced input: blood, either unsorted or a sorted T cell fraction (not recorded which). The receptors originated from a male donor with ankylosing spondylitis or in good health (not recorded which).

This clonotype has a handful of counts. This chain connects TRBV5-1 to TRBJ2-3; 8 nucleotides line up with TRBD1. The germline V gene has CDR1 SGHRS and CDR2 YFSETQ. V trimming: 0 bases; J trimming: 2 bases; junction bases outside the gene matches: 5. This CDR3 is built from 16 residues. The CDR3 coding sequence is TGCGCCAGCAGCTTGGCCCCGACAGGGGCCACAGATACGCAGTATTTT. Amino acid sequence: CASSLAPTGATDTQYF.

This sequence joins TRBV29-1 and TRBJ2-1; 9 bases line up with TRBD2. V shed 4 bases, J shed 0 bases, and the junction held 7 bases outside the gene matches. Per the germline V gene, CDR1 is SQVTM and CDR2 is ANQGSEA. The CDR3 totals 16 residues. The CDR3 sequence: CSVVYPSGASYNEQFF. Here the CDR3 DNA reads TGCAGCGTTGTGTATCCTAGCGGGGCCTCCTACAATGAGCAGTTCTTC.

The rearrangement links TRBV29-1 to TRBJ2-7, with D unclear. Trimming removed 6 bases at V and 5 bases at J, with 17 bases between. Germline V CDR1 and CDR2: SQVTM, ANQGSEA. The CDR3 length is 13 residues. CDR3 sequence: CSVQDPNPDEQYF. As DNA, the CDR3 is TGCAGCGTCCAGGACCCTAATCCGGACGAGCAGTACTTC.

The chain is built from TRBV7-3 and TRBJ2-5, with D unclear. V lost 9 bases and J lost 8, with 25 bases in between. The CDR3 is made up of 15 amino acids. The germline V gene encodes CDR1 SGHTA and CDR2 FQGTGA. CDR3 sequence reads: CARSLIPRTRGTQYF. CDR3 sequence (DNA): TGTGCCAGGTCCTTAATCCCCAGGACCCGTGGCACCCAGTACTTC.

The count of this clonotype is one. This chain connects TRBV29-1 to TRBJ2-2; D unresolved. Germline CDR1 and CDR2: SQVTM and ANQGSEA. Trimming removed 6 bases at V and 4 bases at J, with 9 bases between. The CDR3 is 12 amino acids. In DNA form, the CDR3 reads TGCAGCGTCCCCGTAACCACCGGGGAGCTGTTTTTT. Amino acids: CSVPVTTGELFF.

The V call is TRBV4-1, the J call TRBJ2-2, with 9 bases fitting TRBD2. The length of the CDR3 is 15 residues. V was clipped by 5 bases and J by 4 bases; unmatched bases: 5. Germline-derived CDR1 and CDR2 are MGHRA and YSYEKL. Here the CDR3 reads CASSAGGAATGELFF. As DNA, the CDR3 is TGCGCCAGCAGCGCGGGGGGGGCCGCCACCGGGGAGCTGTTTTTT.

The rearrangement joins TRBV21-1 to TRBJ2-7; the D call of TRBD1 is as the table states it, not checked on the DNA. TRBV21-1 represents a pseudogene. This CDR3 comprises 15 residues. The CDR3 sequence: CASSKGAQGGHEQYF. The CDR3 nucleotides read TGTGCCAGCAGCAAAGGGGCGCAGGGAGGCCACGAGCAGTACTTC.

This clonotype has only a few counts. The rearrangement joins TRBV12-3 or TRBV12-4 to TRBJ2-2; D ambiguous. This CDR3 region has 11 residues. Deletions cut 8 bases from V and 7 bases from J, with 8 bases between. The CDR3 DNA reads TGTGCCAGCGGCCCCGGCGGGGAGCTGTTTTTT. Translation: CASGPGGELFF.

The chain recombines TRBV18 with TRBJ1-5; D remains ambiguous. CDR1 is KGHSH, CDR2 LQKENI, per germline. This CDR3 region has 13 residues. With 3 bases removed from V and 2 bases from J, the gap between germline ends came to 5 bases. The CDR3 coding sequence is TGTGCCAGCTCACCCGTGGGCAATCAGCCCCAGCATTTT. It encodes CASSPVGNQPQHF.

This clonotype appeared a few times. The genes are TRBV7-8 and TRBJ1-1; TRBD1 matches at 7 bases. V trimming: 3 bases; J trimming: 7 bases; junction bases outside the gene matches: 5. The CDR3 has 13 amino acids. The germline gives CDR1 SGHVS, CDR2 FQNEAQ. The CDR3 DNA sequence: TGTGCCAGCAGCTTCGCACAGGGGTTTGAAGCTTTCTTT. This translates into CASSFAQGFEAFF.